This T cell receptor beta chain is from a study of human T cells and chemical hapten exposure. Overall study results and limits: Sensitizing to DPC left TCRs with a frequency above 1 in 1000 unaltered. Alopecia was present in the donors, so their immune response may differ from healthy people's.

In this sample, this clonotype turned up a few times. Its antigen is still unknown. Single cDNA molecules in the library carried unique molecular identifiers attached during preparation. MiXCR, applied by TCRdb to the RACE reads, yields one record per CDR3 protein. The sample holds roughly 120,000 distinct CDR3 sequences; approximately 13% are singletons and the top ten take approximately 2.6%. Time point defined: pre-sensitization, week 0. Specified treatment: therapeutic diphenylcyclopropenone sensitization with weekly scalp DPC. In germline, CDR1 is SGHNT, CDR2 YENEEA. Deletions cut 1 base from V and 7 bases from J, with 10 bases between. CDR3 length: 13 amino acids.

This receptor was identified in a woman aged 18 to 35 with alopecia areata. Some clones in this sample may be carry-over from other donors' samples. The chain couples TRBV11-3 to TRBJ1-1; D remains ambiguous. The source material was whole blood, sampled in connection with sensitization to the hapten diphenylcyclopropenone (DPC). CDR3 in amino acids: CASSLGGVGEAFF. CDR3 coding DNA: TGTGCCAGCAGCTTAGGAGGAGTGGGTGAAGCTTTCTTT.